This TCR beta chain was captured by sequencing in a study of cytomegalovirus exposure and HLA in healthy donors. PCR employed 60 Vbeta and 13 Jbeta primers. Original handling: The count from a later analysis was tens of millions of unique TCR beta chains, some 9.9 million of them shared. Profiling relied on immunoSEQ multiplex PCR, and the TCRdb table lists in-frame clones only, not all of them. The DNA was the basis for D and trimming; V, J and clone size are from that table. The sample lists around 190,000 clones; roughly 79% were seen once. While unrecorded immune exposures were likely, the donors were nominally healthy when sampled. Turning to this clone: Its specificity is not known.

CDR3 length: 14 residues. Looked up from germline, CDR1 is SGHRS and CDR2 is YFSETQ. V gave up 1 base and J gave up 4 bases, with 8 bases separating them. Points from the study as a whole: HLA-A and HLA-B allele assignments for most subjects were reportedly predicted accurately using TCR beta sequences. Analyzed later, association rates of TCRs varied across HLA loci, with DRB1 most and HLA-C fewest.

This clonotype was obtained from a man younger than 45 in good health and CMV-seronegative. The specimen was PBMCs. The V and J genes are TRBV5-1 and TRBJ2-2; D may be TRBD1 (6 bases). The CDR3 loop reads CASSLRGGTGELFF. In DNA form, the CDR3 reads TGCGCCAGCAGCTTGCGAGGGGGCACCGGGGAGCTGTTTTTT.